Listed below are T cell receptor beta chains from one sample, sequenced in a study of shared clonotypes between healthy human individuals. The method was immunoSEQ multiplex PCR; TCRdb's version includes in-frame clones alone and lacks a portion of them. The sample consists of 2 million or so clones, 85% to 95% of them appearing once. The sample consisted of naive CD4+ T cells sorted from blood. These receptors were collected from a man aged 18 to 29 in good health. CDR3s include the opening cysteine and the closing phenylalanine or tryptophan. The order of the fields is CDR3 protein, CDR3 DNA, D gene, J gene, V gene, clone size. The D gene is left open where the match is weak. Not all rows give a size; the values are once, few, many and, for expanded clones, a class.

cdr3_aa: CASSHPGETQYF; cdr3_nt: TGTGCCAGCAGTCACCCTGGGGAGACCCAGTACTTC; d_call: .; j_call: TRBJ2-5; v_call: TRBV27; clone_size: .
cdr3_aa: CASSINGLSVGTEAFF; cdr3_nt: TGTGCCAGTAGTATAAACGGTCTCTCGGTCGGCACTGAAGCTTTCTTT; d_call: .; j_call: TRBJ1-1; v_call: TRBV19; clone_size: .
cdr3_aa: CASGLSSSAGAQYF; cdr3_nt: TGTGCTAGTGGTTTGTCGTCTAGCGCAGGGGCCCAGTACTTC; d_call: .; j_call: TRBJ2-5; v_call: TRBV12-5; clone_size: .
cdr3_aa: CASSRDVSETQYF; cdr3_nt: TGTGCCAGCAGCCGTGACGTATCGGAGACCCAGTACTTC; d_call: .; j_call: TRBJ2-5; v_call: TRBV28; clone_size: .
cdr3_aa: CASSDLAGGYNEQFF; cdr3_nt: TGTGCCAGTAGTGATTTAGCGGGAGGGTACAATGAGCAGTTCTTC; d_call: TRBD2; j_call: TRBJ2-1; v_call: TRBV19; clone_size: .
cdr3_aa: CASSRGSMNTEAFF; cdr3_nt: TGTGCCAGCAGCCGGGGATCCATGAACACTGAAGCTTTCTTT; d_call: .; j_call: TRBJ1-1; v_call: TRBV2; clone_size: .
cdr3_aa: CASSRTSGTGDEQYF; cdr3_nt: TGCGCCAGCAGCAGAACCTCCGGGACAGGGGACGAGCAGTACTTC; d_call: TRBD1; j_call: TRBJ2-7; v_call: TRBV5-1; clone_size: .
cdr3_aa: CASSPGQEGLYGYTF; cdr3_nt: TGCGCCAGCAGCCCTGGACAGGAAGGGCTCTATGGCTACACCTTC; d_call: TRBD1; j_call: TRBJ1-2; v_call: TRBV5-1; clone_size: .
cdr3_aa: CASNRANSNQPQHF; cdr3_nt: TGTGCCAGCAACAGGGCAAATAGCAATCAGCCCCAGCATTTT; d_call: .; j_call: TRBJ1-5; v_call: TRBV2; clone_size: .
cdr3_aa: CASRKSVFSTDTQYF; cdr3_nt: TGTGCCAGCAGGAAGAGCGTCTTTAGCACAGATACGCAGTATTTT; d_call: .; j_call: TRBJ2-3; v_call: TRBV7-2; clone_size: .
cdr3_aa: CASSPTSGRAPDTQYF; cdr3_nt: TGCGCCAGCAGCCCGACTAGCGGGAGGGCCCCTGATACGCAGTATTTT; d_call: TRBD2; j_call: TRBJ2-3; v_call: TRBV4-3; clone_size: .
cdr3_aa: CAITRTDNYGYTF; cdr3_nt: TGTGCCATCACCCGGACAGATAACTATGGCTACACCTTC; d_call: .; j_call: TRBJ1-2; v_call: TRBV10-3; clone_size: .
cdr3_aa: CASGGRREMNTEAFF; cdr3_nt: TGTGCCAGCGGGGGGAGGAGGGAGATGAACACTGAAGCTTTCTTT; d_call: .; j_call: TRBJ1-1; v_call: TRBV6-5; clone_size: .
cdr3_aa: CASSLKSNEQFF; cdr3_nt: TGTGCCAGCAGCTTAAAATCCAATGAGCAGTTCTTC; d_call: .; j_call: TRBJ2-1; v_call: TRBV7-2; clone_size: .
cdr3_aa: CASSSRQGETYF; cdr3_nt: TGTGCCAGCAGTTCCCGACAGGGAGAGACGTACTTC; d_call: TRBD1; j_call: TRBJ2-4; v_call: TRBV28; clone_size: .
cdr3_aa: CASSLDPSNYGYTF; cdr3_nt: TGCGCCAGCAGCTTGGACCCTTCTAACTATGGCTACACCTTC; d_call: .; j_call: TRBJ1-2; v_call: TRBV5-1; clone_size: few